A single sample gave rise to the 10 T cell receptor beta chains below, sequenced in a study of cytotoxic CD8 clonotypes in ibrutinib-treated CLL. TCRdb's copy holds only in-frame clones and misses some; the assay was immunoSEQ multiplex PCR. This table holds 35,000 or so clones, about 64% found once. Sequenced material: PBMCs, taken at disease progression, from a patient treated with ibrutinib. These receptors were obtained from a human donor with chronic lymphocytic leukemia.

This clone appeared a single time. Here the CDR3 DNA reads TGTGCCAGCAGCCTGACCGGGACAGGTACGAGCGAGCAGTACTTC. It encodes CASSLTGTGTSEQYF. The V and J genes are TRBV11-2 and TRBJ2-7, with TRBD1 matching 8 bases. V shed 5 bases and J 6 bases; nucleotides not matched to a gene: 12. CDR3 size: 15 residues. The germline CDR1 and CDR2 sequences are SGHAT and FQNNGV.

In this sample, this clone turned up a few times. The chain links TRBV6-5 to TRBJ1-2; D uncertain. Trimming removed 2 bases at V and 7 bases at J, with 14 bases between. The germline gives CDR1 MNHEY, CDR2 SVGAGI. This CDR3 contains 14 residues. In nucleotides, the CDR3 is TGTGCCAGCAGTTACGGCCAGGACTGGGGTGGCTACACCTTC. Its translation: CASSYGQDWGGYTF.

The chain uses TRBV5-1 and TRBJ1-1, with TRBD1 matching over 10 bases. Germline values: CDR1 SGHRS, CDR2 YFSETQ. Trimming cost V 0 bases and J 11 bases; bases outside gene matches: 31. This CDR3 contains 22 residues. In DNA form, the CDR3 reads TGCGCCAGCAGCTTGGCCTGGACAGGGGGAGCCTACAAGCCCTCAGGGGAGGTTGGGGCTTTCTTT. Protein product: CASSLAWTGGAYKPSGEVGAFF.

This clone has just one count. This chain links TRBV5-1 with TRBJ2-7; 7 bases align to TRBD1. Per the germline V gene, CDR1 is SGHRS and CDR2 is YFSETQ. The CDR3 loop spans 11 amino acids. V dropped 7 bases and J dropped 10; count of bases not matched to a gene: 8. The DNA of the CDR3 is TGCGCCAGCGGACGGGACAGAGGACAGTACTTC. This codes for CASGRDRGQYF.

This chain links TRBV5-4 with TRBJ2-1, with 7 bases identical to TRBD1. The trim removed 0 bases at V and 4 bases at J, leaving 7 bases unmatched. The germline gives CDR1 SGHNT, CDR2 YYREEE (reference sequence). There are 16 residues in the CDR3. CDR3 in DNA: TGTGCCAGCAGCTTGGTGCACAGGGGCGAGTACAATGAGCAGTTCTTC. It yields the protein CASSLVHRGEYNEQFF. Looking up the rest from reference TRBV5-4 and TRBJ2-1 gives the full variable domain: ETGVTQSPTHLIKTRGQQVTLRCSSQSGHNTVSWYQQALGQGPQFIFQYYREEENGRGNFPPRFSGLQFPNYSSELNVNALELDDSALYLCASSLVHRGEYNEQFFGPGTRLTVL.

V and J are TRBV12-5 and TRBJ2-6; 9 nucleotides align to TRBD1. J lost 3 bases, V lost 9 bases, and 9 bases had no gene match. Germline values: CDR1 LGHNT, CDR2 FRNRAP. The CDR3 covers 16 residues. This CDR3 reads CASAGQGKSGANVLTF. The CDR3 region has the DNA TGTGCTAGCGCGGGACAGGGAAAAAGTGGGGCCAACGTCCTGACTTTC.

This clone appeared a single time. CDR3 nucleotides: TGCGCCAGCAGCATGAGGACAGGGGTGGAGGGCTACACCTTC. It translates to CASSMRTGVEGYTF. V is TRBV5-1 and J is TRBJ1-2; TRBD1 aligns across 9 bases. The CDR3 consists of 14 residues. V was clipped by 4 bases and J by 8 bases; unmatched bases: 9. Germline V gene data show CDR1 as SGHRS and CDR2 as YFSETQ.

This clone showed up just a few times. The chain couples TRBV29-1 to TRBJ1-1; tentatively, D is TRBD1 (6 bases). V dropped 0 bases and J dropped 11 bases, with 28 bases sitting between them. Germline V lookup: CDR1 SQVTM, CDR2 ANQGSEA. This CDR3 contains 17 residues. The CDR3, as DNA: TGCAGCGTTGAAGATCCGGGGAGGGTACGGCAAGGGGGGCAGGCTTTCTTT. It codes for CSVEDPGRVRQGGQAFF.

This clone appeared once. The V gene is TRBV10-2, the J gene TRBJ1-1; D remains unclear. This CDR3 is 13 amino acids long. V lost 8 bases and J lost 0, with 10 bases in between. Germline V gives CDR1 WSHSY, CDR2 SAAADI. Here the CDR3 reads CASLIGMNTEAFF. CDR3 DNA sequence: TGCGCCAGCCTCATCGGGATGAACACTGAAGCTTTCTTT.

The chain couples TRBV6-1 to TRBJ2-1; unclear D gene. The CDR3 loop spans 16 amino acids. V gave up 2 bases and J gave up 0 bases, with 11 bases separating them. Germline CDR1 and CDR2: MNHNS and SASEGT. In DNA form, the CDR3 reads TGTGCCAGCAGTGAACGGGTACTCCTCTCCTACAATGAGCAGTTCTTC. Its translation is CASSERVLLSYNEQFF.